A selection of T cell receptor beta chains follows, all from one sample in a study of cytomegalovirus exposure and HLA in healthy donors. Clones were read by immunoSEQ multiplex PCR, and TCRdb kept only the in-frame ones, dropping some. Among about 150,000 clones listed, over 65% were seen once. Sequenced material: PBMCs. Source of these receptors: a woman between 40 and 50 years old in good health and CMV-seronegative. The CDR3 runs from the conserved cysteine through the conserved F or W. A D gene is named only where the DNA matches it firmly. The size entry is marked missing in some rows and otherwise reads once, few, many or a size class.

d_call,v_call,clone_size,j_call,cdr3_nt,cdr3_aa
TRBD1,TRBV19,NA,TRBJ1-2,TGTGCCAGTAGTGCCTACAGGGGATATGGCTACACCTTC,CASSAYRGYGYTF
NA,TRBV19,NA,TRBJ2-6,TGTGCCAGTTCCGTAGCGAGCTCTGGGGCCAACGTCCTGACTTTC,CASSVASSGANVLTF
NA,TRBV6-1,NA,TRBJ1-3,TGTGCCAGCAGTGCACCGGTTACGAGAAACACCATATATTTT,CASSAPVTRNTIYF
NA,TRBV5-4,few,TRBJ1-4,TGTGCCAGCAGCTTGGCGCGCGGGTCTTTAACTAATGAAAAACTGTTTTTT,CASSLARGSLTNEKLFF
NA,TRBV9,NA,TRBJ2-7,TGTGCCAGCAGCGTAGATGCAGGGGGGTCCTACGAGCAGTACTTC,CASSVDAGGSYEQYF
TRBD2,TRBV6-1,NA,TRBJ2-7,TGTGCCAGCAGTGAAGCGGCTAGCGGATCCTACGAGCAGTACTTC,CASSEAASGSYEQYF
TRBD2,TRBV7-2,NA,TRBJ2-3,TGTGCCAGCAGCTTAGGACTAGCGGGAGACACAGATACGCAGTATTTT,CASSLGLAGDTDTQYF
NA,TRBV27,NA,TRBJ2-7,TGTGCCAGCAGTTTAAGACAAGACTACGAGCAGTACTTC,CASSLRQDYEQYF
NA,TRBV6-5,NA,TRBJ1-2,TGTGCCAGCAGTTATCAGACTTCCCTTAACTATGGCTACACCTTC,CASSYQTSLNYGYTF
NA,TRBV27,NA,TRBJ1-1,TGTGCCAGCTCTCATGGACAGTTGAACACTGAAGCTTTCTTT,CASSHGQLNTEAFF
TRBD2,TRBV6-1,NA,TRBJ2-1,TGTGCCAGCAGTGCGGGACTAGCGGACTACAATGAGCAGTTCTTC,CASSAGLADYNEQFF
NA,TRBV30,NA,TRBJ1-5,TGTGCCTGGAGTGTATCCCGGCAGGCCGCGACCTCCTATAGCAATCAGCCCCAGCATTTT,CAWSVSRQAATSYSNQPQHF
NA,TRBV5-1,once,TRBJ2-1,TGCGCCAGCAGCTTGGGGTCGGGGGGCCCGTTGGAGCAGTTCTTC,CASSLGSGGPLEQFF
NA,TRBV28,NA,TRBJ1-1,TGTGCCATCGGGGCCCCAACAGGGCGTAATAGTGAAGCTTTCTTT,CAIGAPTGRNSEAFF
TRBD2,TRBV9,NA,TRBJ2-1,TGTGCCAGCAGCGTGGGGGCCCGGGGGGGCTTGGATGAGCAGTTCTTC,CASSVGARGGLDEQFF
NA,TRBV30,NA,TRBJ2-3,TGTGCCTGGAGTATCGGGGCGCAGGGGCAAACCAAGCAGTATTTT,CAWSIGAQGQTKQYF
TRBD2,TRBV5-5,NA,TRBJ2-3,TGTGCCAGCAGCTCCCTCACTAGCGGAAGCACAGATACGCAGTATTTT,CASSSLTSGSTDTQYF
NA,TRBV19,once,TRBJ2-7,TGTGCCAGTAGTCACTACTCGAGGGACAACTACTACGAGCAGTACTTC,CASSHYSRDNYYEQYF
NA,TRBV6-1,NA,TRBJ2-1,TGTGCCAGCAGTGAAGTGGGGCGGGGCAATGAGCAGTTCTTC,CASSEVGRGNEQFF
NA,TRBV6-1,NA,TRBJ2-5,TGTGCCAGCAGCGCCGAGCTAGCTAGGGAGACCCAGTACTTC,CASSAELARETQYF
NA,TRBV18,NA,TRBJ2-3,TGTGCCAGCTCACAGAGGGAGGGCACAGATACGCAGTATTTT,CASSQREGTDTQYF
NA,TRBV4-2,NA,TRBJ1-3,TGTGCCAGCAGCCAAGGCAGTCCTGGAAACACCATATATTTT,CASSQGSPGNTIYF
NA,TRBV14,NA,TRBJ1-1,TGTGCCAGCAGCCCGGTGGGAGGGGGGCCCACTGAAGCTTTCTTT,CASSPVGGGPTEAFF
TRBD2,TRBV10-3,NA,TRBJ2-5,TGTGCCATCAGGCCTAGCGGGGGGCAAGAGACCCAGTACTTC,CAIRPSGGQETQYF
NA,TRBV10-1,NA,TRBJ2-7,TGCGCCAGCAGTGAGTCGGGAGTTGCCTACGAGCAGTACTTC,CASSESGVAYEQYF
NA,TRBV6-5,NA,TRBJ2-1,TGTGCCAGCAGTCCCAATCCCTACAATGAGCAGTTCTTC,CASSPNPYNEQFF
TRBD2,TRBV6-5,NA,TRBJ2-7,TGTGCCAGCAGTTTCACTAGCGGGGCTGAAGGAGAGCAGTACTTC,CASSFTSGAEGEQYF
NA,TRBV7-9,NA,TRBJ2-2,TGTGCCAGCAGCGGAGCCCCCGGAGACACCGGGGAGCTGTTTTTT,CASSGAPGDTGELFF
NA,TRBV5-6,NA,TRBJ1-1,TGTGCCAGCAGCTTGGATTCGGGGTCTAACACTGAAGCTTTCTTT,CASSLDSGSNTEAFF
NA,TRBV7-6,NA,TRBJ2-1,TGTGCCAGCAGCGTTGAAGTCTCTTCTAACAATGAGCAGTTCTTC,CASSVEVSSNNEQFF
NA,TRBV7-6,NA,TRBJ2-1,TGTGCCAGCAGCATTGGAGGTGAGCAGTTCTTC,CASSIGGEQFF
TRBD1,TRBV6-5,NA,TRBJ2-7,TGTGCCAGCAGCCTGGACAGGGAGGACTACGAGCAGTACTTC,CASSLDREDYEQYF
TRBD1,TRBV5-1,NA,TRBJ2-7,TGCGCCAGCAGCTCCGGGACAGGGCTCTCCTACGAGCAGTACTTC,CASSSGTGLSYEQYF
TRBD2,TRBV2,NA,TRBJ2-5,TGTGCCAGCAGTGAATGGGGCGGGGGGAATATTGAGACCCAGTACTTC,CASSEWGGGNIETQYF
NA,TRBV29-1,few,TRBJ2-2,TGCAGCGTTGTATCGGAGGAAAAGATTGGAAACACCGGGGAGCTGTTTTTT,CSVVSEEKIGNTGELFF